The entry below describes one T cell receptor (beta chain). The data are from a study of blood T cell repertoires in COVID-19. In the authors' methods: Amplification with reference gene primers provided the estimates of nucleated cell counts. This table comes from immunoSEQ multiplex PCR, and its TCRdb copy is limited to in-frame clones, with some not included. V, J and clone size are those of that table, while D and trimming were read from the DNA. The sample has 300,000 to 400,000 clones; 87% are singletons. CDR3 length: 15 residues. V was pared by 0 bases and J by 7 bases, with 17 bases between. Germline assignment: CDR1 SGHNT and CDR2 YYREEE (reference sequence).

Sequenced sample: peripheral blood. The receptor's source is a man between 25 and 39 years old with COVID-19, enrolled during active disease. This sequence joins TRBV5-4 and TRBJ2-7; maybe TRBD1 (6 bases). This CDR3 reads CASSLGFRGSGEQYF. CDR3 sequence (DNA): TGTGCCAGCAGCTTGGGTTTTAGGGGGTCTGGTGAGCAGTACTTC. Full variable domain (missing parts from reference TRBV5-4 and TRBJ2-7): ETGVTQSPTHLIKTRGQQVTLRCSSQSGHNTVSWYQQALGQGPQFIFQYYREEENGRGNFPPRFSGLQFPNYSSELNVNALELDDSALYLCASSLGFRGSGEQYFGPGTRLTVT.